The 21 T cell receptor beta chains presented below share a single source sample, sequenced in a study of patients and donors after allogeneic stem cell transplantation. TCRdb passed the RT-PCR reads through MiXCR, listing each CDR3 protein once. In the table there are approximately 61,000 distinct CDR3 sequences, about an eighth of which are singletons. The sample was blood, either unsorted or a sorted T cell fraction (not recorded which). Receptor source: a human donor who was either an allogeneic HSCT recipient or a stem cell or donor lymphocyte infusion donor (not recorded which). It is not recorded whose cells these are; they may come from a transplant donor.

In this sample, this clonotype turned up a few times. This chain uses TRBV24-1 with TRBJ2-1; 11 positions agree with TRBD2. The germline gives CDR1 KGHDR, CDR2 SFDVKD. With 7 bases clipped from V and 4 bases from J, the junction kept 5 bases outside the gene matches. The CDR3 totals 15 residues. Here the CDR3 reads CATSTSGGLYNEQFF. CDR3 nucleotide sequence: TGTGCCACCAGCACTAGCGGGGGACTATACAATGAGCAGTTCTTC.

This clonotype was seen at least ten times. V and J are TRBV12-3 or TRBV12-4 and TRBJ1-5; D is ambiguous. The CDR3 totals 16 residues. Deletions cut 0 bases from V and 7 bases from J, with 16 bases between. This CDR3 reads CASSLALRGIRQPQHF. The CDR3 nucleotides read TGTGCCAGCAGTTTAGCGCTTCGGGGAATTCGACAGCCCCAGCATTTT.

The chain links TRBV5-1 to TRBJ2-3, with D maybe TRBD1 (6 bases). V was trimmed by 0 bases and J by 7 bases, leaving 9 bases between them. The CDR3 is 13 residues long. Germline CDR1 and CDR2: SGHRS and YFSETQ. The CDR3 bases are TGCGCCAGCAGCTTGGGGGACACCCATACGCAGTATTTT. This gives the protein CASSLGDTHTQYF.

The sample holds many counts of this clonotype. The rearrangement joins TRBV20-1 to TRBJ1-2, with D unclear. CDR3 size: 11 residues. CDR1 DFQATT and CDR2 SNEGSKA come from the germline V gene (reference sequence). With 2 bases removed from V and 1 base from J, the gap between germline ends came to 2 bases. CDR3 DNA sequence: TGCAGTGCTAGATATAACTATGGCTACACCTTC. Protein product: CSARYNYGYTF.

This chain links TRBV7-8 with TRBJ2-1; possible D gene TRBD2, 5 bases. CDR1 and CDR2 (germline): SGHVS, FQNEAQ. Trimming removed 1 base at V and 4 bases at J, with 8 bases between. CDR3 size: 14 residues. The CDR3 DNA is TGTGCCAGCAGCTTAGAGGAGGAGTACAATGAGCAGTTCTTC. Protein: CASSLEEEYNEQFF.

This clonotype was seen many times. The chain couples TRBV3-1 to TRBJ1-1, with D tentatively TRBD1 (5 bases). Germline CDR1 reads LGHDT; CDR2 reads YNNKEL (reference sequence). The CDR3 is made up of 15 amino acids. Trimming removed 4 bases at V and 2 bases at J, with 14 bases between. The CDR3 nucleotides read TGTGCCAGCAGCCCCCGGCGGGGGGGAAACACTGAAGCTTTCTTT. Protein sequence: CASSPRRGGNTEAFF.

This clonotype was recorded a few times. The chain combines TRBV25-1 with TRBJ2-7; D unclear. CDR1 MGHDK and CDR2 SYGVNS come from the germline V gene. The CDR3 sequence is 13 residues long. Trimming left V 10 bases short and J 0 bases short, with 13 bases between. CDR3 protein: CATRLPSSYEQYF. DNA for the CDR3: TGTGCCACGCGCTTGCCAAGCTCCTACGAGCAGTACTTC.

In its sample, this clonotype was seen a few times. The CDR3: CASSPLAEHHYGYTF. In nucleotides, the CDR3 is TGTGCCAGCAGCCCACTGGCAGAACACCACTATGGCTACACCTTC. The V call is TRBV7-9, the J call TRBJ1-2, with D uncertain. V was clipped by 5 bases and J by 3 bases, with 16 bases between them. CDR3 size: 15 residues. Germline V gives CDR1 SEHNR, CDR2 FQNEAQ (reference sequence).

The sample holds a few counts of this clonotype. The chain joins TRBV18 to TRBJ1-2; a weak D match, TRBD1 (6 bases). The germline gives CDR1 KGHSH, CDR2 LQKENI. V dropped 3 bases and J dropped 6 bases, with 11 bases sitting between them. This CDR3 spans 13 amino acids. CDR3 residues: CASSPRDTDGYTF. CDR3 nucleotide sequence: TGTGCCAGCTCACCCCGGGACACTGATGGCTACACCTTC.

This rearrangement joins TRBV11-2 to TRBJ2-1; 7 nucleotides agree with TRBD2. Germline assignment: CDR1 SGHAT and CDR2 FQNNGV. There are 15 residues in the CDR3. V gave up 3 bases and J gave up 8 bases; unmatched junction bases: 10. The CDR3 here is CASSFPRGGVDEQFF. CDR3 DNA: TGTGCCAGCAGCTTCCCAAGGGGAGGGGTTGATGAGCAGTTCTTC.

V and J are TRBV11-2 and TRBJ1-1; D call uncertain. The V end was cut by 5 bases, the J end by 2 bases, with 24 bases between. Germline values: CDR1 SGHAT, CDR2 FQNNGV. This CDR3 comprises 18 residues. For the CDR3, the DNA is TGTGCCAGCAGCATCACGGCGGGAGGGAGCATTTCCAACACTGAAGCTTTCTTT. The encoded protein is CASSITAGGSISNTEAFF. Filled out from reference TRBV11-2 and TRBJ1-1, the complete variable domain reads EAGVAQSPRYKIIEKRQSVAFWCNPISGHATLYWYQQILGQGPKLLIQFQNNGVVDDSQLPKDRFSAERLKGVDSTLKIQPAKLEDSAVYLCASSITAGGSISNTEAFFGQGTRLTVV.

The CDR3 region is CASSSPRDHQNYNEQFF. As DNA, the CDR3 is TGTGCCAGCAGCTCACCCCGGGACCACCAAAATTACAATGAGCAGTTCTTC. The rearrangement links TRBV7-8 to TRBJ2-1; D possibly uses TRBD1 or TRBD2 (5 bases each). Per the germline V gene, CDR1 is SGHVS and CDR2 is FQNEAQ. CDR3 size: 17 residues. V was trimmed by 4 bases and J by 4 bases, leaving 20 bases between them.

The rearrangement links TRBV24-1 to TRBJ2-2, with D possibly TRBD1 on 5 matching bases. This CDR3 contains 17 residues. Germline V CDR1 and CDR2: KGHDR, SFDVKD. Trimming removed 2 bases at V and 0 bases at J, with 12 bases between. The CDR3 nucleotides are TGTGCCACCAGTGATTCAAGGACAAACGCGAACACCGGGGAGCTGTTTTTT. It codes for CATSDSRTNANTGELFF.

The sample holds a few counts of this clonotype. CDR3 coding DNA: TGTGCCAGCAGTGTACCGACAGGGGTCTATGGCTACACCTTC. It is translated as CASSVPTGVYGYTF. The chain is built from TRBV12-3 or TRBV12-4 and TRBJ1-2, with TRBD1 identical over 8 bases. This CDR3 region has 14 residues. V gave up 5 bases and J gave up 4 bases; unmatched junction bases: 6.

This clonotype was found a few times. This sequence joins TRBV6-5 and TRBJ1-1; 11 bases match TRBD1. The junction had 19 bases not matched to a gene; V was cut back by 7 bases and J by 3 bases. Germline V gives CDR1 MNHEY, CDR2 SVGAGI. This CDR3 comprises 19 residues. CDR3 in DNA: TGTGCCAGCACCCAACCAAGGGACAGGGGGATTAAGGTGGACACTGAAGCTTTCTTT. Translating it yields CASTQPRDRGIKVDTEAFF.

This clonotype was observed a few times. This chain joins TRBV27 and TRBJ1-1; 8 bases line up with TRBD1. With 5 bases clipped from V and 10 bases from J, the junction kept 6 bases outside the gene matches. Germline V gene lookup returns CDR1 MNHEY and CDR2 SMNVEV (reference sequence). This CDR3 comprises 12 residues. The CDR3 reads CASSGQGLRAFF. The CDR3, as DNA: TGTGCCAGCAGTGGACAGGGTTTGAGAGCTTTCTTT.

The V and J genes are TRBV4-2 and TRBJ2-4; 9 bases fit TRBD2. The CDR3 sequence is 15 residues long. Germline-derived CDR1 and CDR2 are LGHNA and YNFKEQ. The junction had 6 bases not matched to a gene; V was cut back by 1 base and J by 8 bases. Here the CDR3 reads CASSQVHSGSYIQYF. The CDR3 nucleotides read TGTGCCAGCAGCCAAGTGCATAGCGGGAGTTACATTCAGTACTTC.

This clonotype was detected many times. This chain uses TRBV5-1 with TRBJ2-2; TRBD1 aligns across 7 bases. The CDR3 totals 15 residues. The junction had 7 bases not matched to a gene; V was cut back by 6 bases and J by 2 bases. Germline assignment: CDR1 SGHRS and CDR2 YFSETQ. The CDR3 is CASNNRGANTGELFF. CDR3 bases: TGCGCCAGCAACAACAGGGGCGCTAACACCGGGGAGCTGTTTTTT. Drawing the rest from reference TRBV5-1 and TRBJ2-2, the complete variable domain is KAGVTQTPRYLIKTRGQQVTLSCSPISGHRSVSWYQQTPGQGLQFLFEYFSETQRNKGNFPGRFSGRQFSNSRSEMNVSTLELGDSALYLCASNNRGANTGELFFGEGSRLTVL.

The table lists this clonotype with a few counts. This sequence joins TRBV12-3 or TRBV12-4 and TRBJ2-3; 7 nucleotides match TRBD2. With V trimmed by 3 bases and J by 2 bases, 11 bases remained unmatched. This CDR3 region has 17 residues. The CDR3 DNA reads TGTGCCAGCAGTTTTGTGGGAGGGCCTGAAGACACAGATACGCAGTATTTT. Protein product: CASSFVGGPEDTDTQYF.

Many counts were recorded for this clonotype. The gene calls are TRBV10-3 and TRBJ1-5; 10 positions match TRBD1. Unmatched junction bases numbered 6, after V lost 11 bases and J lost 5 bases. Germline loops: CDR1 ENHRY, CDR2 SYGVKD. The CDR3 is 13 residues long. The CDR3 DNA reads as TGTGCCTGCGGGACAGGGGTAGATCAGCCCCAGCATTTT. It codes for CACGTGVDQPQHF.

This chain joins TRBV20-1 and TRBJ1-5; perhaps TRBD1 as D (6 bases). The CDR3 has 13 amino acids. Trimming removed 4 bases at V and 0 bases at J, with 7 bases between. Germline V gene lookup returns CDR1 DFQATT and CDR2 SNEGSKA (reference sequence). The chain's CDR3 is CSATGDSNQPQHF. CDR3 bases: TGCAGTGCTACAGGGGATAGCAATCAGCCCCAGCATTTT.